Below, 15 T cell receptor beta chains from the same sample are listed, as sequenced in a study of Ad26.COV2.S vaccination and SARS-CoV-2 variants. The repertoire was sequenced with immunoSEQ multiplex PCR; TCRdb's copy has only in-frame clones and lacks some. The sample yields around 320,000 clones, around four fifths seen once. Treatment denoted: 15 to 20 received Ad26.COV2.S at low or high dose, single or two shots; five or six received placebo; per-sample allocation not given. All samples were drawn on day 63, counting from the first vaccine or placebo injection. The source material was peripheral blood, sampled in a trial of Ad26.COV2.S vaccine versus placebo. Receptor source: a person between 18 and 65 years old who received the Ad26.COV2.S COVID-19 vaccine or a placebo.

The chain links TRBV29-1 to TRBJ2-4; D call uncertain. Germline V CDR1 and CDR2: SQVTM, ANQGSEA. This CDR3 is built from 11 residues. Deletions cut 7 bases from V and 1 base from J, with 5 bases between. The CDR3 sequence is CSAAAKNIQYF. CDR3 nucleotide sequence: TGCAGCGCCGCGGCCAAAAACATTCAGTACTTC.

The V and J genes are TRBV18 and TRBJ1-2; D is unresolved. The germline gives CDR1 KGHSH, CDR2 LQKENI. This CDR3 spans 11 amino acids. The V end was cut by 8 bases, the J end by 6 bases, with 10 bases between. CDR3 in DNA: TGTGCCAGCCCTACCTATAATGGCTACACCTTC. Translating gives CASPTYNGYTF.

CDR3 in DNA: TGTGCCAGCAGCCAAGATTTGGCGGCTAGCGGGGGGCAGTACCAAGAGACCCAGTACTTC. Its protein product is CASSQDLAASGGQYQETQYF. The chain employs TRBV4-2 and TRBJ2-5, with 11 bases lining up with TRBD2. The CDR3 length is 20 residues. The germline V gene encodes CDR1 LGHNA and CDR2 YNFKEQ. V shed 0 bases and J 0 bases; nucleotides not matched to a gene: 12.

This clone has just a few counts. The chain carries TRBV28 and TRBJ1-2, with D tentatively TRBD1 (5 bases). This CDR3 region has 13 residues. The V end was cut by 8 bases, the J end by 8 bases, with 18 bases between. Germline CDR1 MDHEN, CDR2 SYDVKM. The CDR3 protein is CASRSGGRLGYTF. The CDR3 DNA sequence: TGTGCCAGCCGATCCGGGGGGAGATTGGGCTACACCTTC.

V and J are TRBV5-1 and TRBJ1-3; 9 bases line up with TRBD1. Looked up from germline, CDR1 is SGHRS and CDR2 is YFSETQ. This CDR3 contains 15 residues. V shed 4 bases, J shed 9 bases, and the junction held 11 bases outside the gene matches. CDR3 DNA sequence: TGCGCCAGCAGCCTCCGGGACAGGGTATCGGGCACCATATATTTT. This translates into CASSLRDRVSGTIYF.

This clone appeared a single time. The V and J genes are TRBV7-8 and TRBJ1-6; D uncertain. The V gene's germline CDR1 is SGHVS and CDR2 FQNEAQ. The CDR3 length is 16 residues. V shed 5 bases and J shed 0 bases, with 11 bases lying between them. Written as DNA, the CDR3 is TGTGCCAGCAGCCCCGTCTCGAGCTCCTATAATTCACCCCTCCACTTT. Protein sequence: CASSPVSSSYNSPLHF.

J is TRBJ1-1 and V is TRBV5-1; D not certain. The CDR3 contains 14 residues. Germline lookup yields CDR1 SGHRS and CDR2 YFSETQ. V lost 5 bases and J lost 0, with 11 bases in between. The CDR3 region has the DNA TGCGCCAGCAGTCCAGTCCAATTGAACACTGAAGCTTTCTTT. Protein sequence: CASSPVQLNTEAFF.

V gene TRBV12-3 or TRBV12-4 combines with J gene TRBJ1-5; TRBD1 matches 7 bases. The CDR3 runs to 12 residues. J lost 7 bases, V lost 5 bases, and 2 bases had no gene match. The DNA of the CDR3 is TGTGCCAGCAGTCCACAGGGGCAGCCCCAGCATTTT. It yields the protein CASSPQGQPQHF.

This clone was counted a single time. The J gene is TRBJ1-2, the V gene TRBV30; D is undetermined. Trimming pared 1 base from V and 8 bases from J, leaving 14 bases between. The CDR3 is 13 amino acids. Germline loops: CDR1 GTSNPN, CDR2 SVGIG (reference sequence). The CDR3 DNA reads TGTGCCTGGAGTGGACGGGCGTTCAAGGGCTACACCTTC. The encoded protein is CAWSGRAFKGYTF.

This rearrangement joins TRBV28 to TRBJ2-1; the D is unclear. Trimming removed 8 bases from V and 6 bases from J, with 14 bases in between. The CDR3 is 13 residues long. Germline V gene sequence: CDR1 MDHEN, CDR2 SYDVKM. The CDR3 region is CASATQARNEQFF. In DNA, the CDR3 is TGTGCCAGCGCGACACAAGCACGCAATGAGCAGTTCTTC.

CDR3 coding DNA: TGCGCCAGCAGCCAAGATGGGGGAGACAGGGGAAATTTCAATGAGCAGTTCTTC. Translation gives CASSQDGGDRGNFNEQFF. The V and J genes are TRBV4-1 and TRBJ2-1, with 8 bases lining up with TRBD1. Germline-derived CDR1 and CDR2 are MGHRA and YSYEKL. V trimming: 0 bases; J trimming: 6 bases; junction bases outside the gene matches: 13. CDR3 length equals 18 residues.

The chain couples TRBV6-5 to TRBJ1-5; tentative D call: TRBD1 (5 bases). Between the trimmed V and J ends, which lost 6 bases and 1 base, there was a span of 13 bases. In germline, CDR1 is MNHEY, CDR2 SVGAGI. The CDR3 spans 15 residues. As DNA, the CDR3 is TGTGCCAGCAGACTCCGGGGGGTCAGCAATCAGCCCCAGCATTTT. It codes for CASRLRGVSNQPQHF.

The chain combines TRBV6-5 with TRBJ1-2; TRBD1 aligns across 7 bases. J lost 8 bases, V lost 4 bases, and 16 bases had no gene match. The germline CDR1 and CDR2 sequences are MNHEY and SVGAGI. This CDR3 contains 16 residues. The CDR3 coding sequence is TGTGCCAGCAGTTCCACCCCCGGGACAGCCATCTTGGGCTACACCTTC. It yields the protein CASSSTPGTAILGYTF.

The chain has TRBV6-6 and TRBJ1-2, with D possibly TRBD1 on 6 matching bases. The germline CDR1 and CDR2 sequences are MNHNY and SVGAGI (reference sequence). V was shortened by 10 bases and J by 4 bases, with 16 bases between the two germline ends. The CDR3 consists of 13 residues. CDR3 sequence reads: CAISRGAGYGYTF. The CDR3 bases are TGTGCCATTTCCCGGGGGGCGGGCTATGGCTACACCTTC.

The rearrangement uses TRBV5-8 and TRBJ2-7; 14 nucleotides align to TRBD2. Losses at the gene ends were 3 bases for V and 10 bases for J; bases not matched to a gene: 12. CDR1 and CDR2 from the germline V gene are SGHTS and YDEGEE. CDR3 size: 16 residues. The CDR3 DNA is TGTGCCAGCAGCTCTCAACGGGGACTAGCGGGGGCCCCTCAGTACTTC. It translates to CASSSQRGLAGAPQYF.